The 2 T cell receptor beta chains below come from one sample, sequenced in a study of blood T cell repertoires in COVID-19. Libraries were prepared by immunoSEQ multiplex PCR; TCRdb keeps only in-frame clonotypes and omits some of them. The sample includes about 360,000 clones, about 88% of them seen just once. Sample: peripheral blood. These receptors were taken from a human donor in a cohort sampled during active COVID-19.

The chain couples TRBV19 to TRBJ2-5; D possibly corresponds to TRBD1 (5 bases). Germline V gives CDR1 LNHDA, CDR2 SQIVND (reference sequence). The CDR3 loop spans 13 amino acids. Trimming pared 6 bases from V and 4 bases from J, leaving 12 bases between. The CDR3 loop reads CASSREGAETQYF. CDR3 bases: TGTGCCAGTAGCAGGGAAGGGGCAGAGACCCAGTACTTC.

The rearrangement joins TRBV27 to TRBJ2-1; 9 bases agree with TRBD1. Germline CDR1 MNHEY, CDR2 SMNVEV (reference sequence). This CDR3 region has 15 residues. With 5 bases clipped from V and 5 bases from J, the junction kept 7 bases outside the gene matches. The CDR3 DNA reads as TGTGCCAGCAGTCCGGGGGACAGGGCCCACAATGAGCAGTTCTTC. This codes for CASSPGDRAHNEQFF.